Sequencing of this T cell receptor beta chain was carried out in a study of cytomegalovirus exposure and HLA in healthy donors listed by TCRdb under 2017. With regard to the full study: In an earlier analysis of 587 of the donors, 276 Gb of sequence data and 90 million to 120 million unique TCR beta sequences from 150 million to 200 million T cells were reported. A later genetic analysis used genome-wide SNP genotypes for about three fifths of the 666 donors, treating that subset as a discovery cohort. To predict cytomegalovirus infection status, the study combined high-throughput TCR immunosequencing, statistical association of individual TCRs with disease status, and machine learning. In an earlier analysis of around 540 of the donors, high-throughput TCR beta sequencing was used to judge whether each TCR beta V gene segment behaved as functional or pseudogenic. Donor age, sex, ethnicity and CMV serostatus were compiled together with the repertoire data. All discovery cohort repertoires had been generated using a single sequencing platform. Of the 398 genotyped donors, 81% fell in the genetic ancestry cluster associated with self-reported Caucasian donors. Several DR-DQ haplotypes were handled as single units for association and clustering, since linkage in the cohort was strong. In the later analysis, no new phenotypic data were used to find candidate immune exposures; instead, reliance was placed on TCR beta sequences and their occurrence across donors. The study used immunosequencing to profile the T cell repertoires of 600 to 850 subjects and linked those repertoires to cytomegalovirus serostatus. The number of typed donors differed by locus: 629-630 for A, B, C, DRB1 and DQB1; approximately 520 for DQA1; 606 for DPA1; and roughly 470 for DPB1. In addition to the first cohort of about 650 subjects, a separate validation cohort of approximately 120 different subjects was used. The aim of the study was to test whether cataloging public T cell receptors could identify signatures of past pathogen exposure. Both class I and class II loci were covered by HLA typing, at four-digit resolution. Across about 370 genotyped donors of the cohort, an average of roughly 200,000 unique TCR beta nucleotide sequences per donor were sequenced, and roughly a sixth of those sequences were non-productive. To study patterns of TCR occurrence, a later analysis re-analyzed previously published TCR beta repertoires from several hundred donors and added high-resolution HLA genotyping. Roughly 300 gigabases of sequencing data and around 88 million unique TCR sequences made up an early release that covered around 640 HLA-typed donors. Overall study results and their limits: Sequencing depth was assumed to be roughly uniform across donors in the presence/absence analyses, though that assumption may not hold. The authors suggested that the approach could potentially be extended to other disease states and immunological phenotypes. This cohort had only TCR beta chains sequenced, and the lack of alpha or paired-chain data limited which features could be detected. While some public TCRs were present in many individuals, most TCR sequences turned up only very rarely across donors. The classifier was reported to diagnose cytomegalovirus status with high specificity and sensitivity in both the original cohort and the validation cohort. Most CMV-associated TCR beta chains appeared to be HLA-restricted in a later analysis, and the HLA associations seemed to be driven largely by CMV exposure. According to a later genetic analysis, donors in an Asian-associated ancestry cluster had fewer N-insertions in productive TCRs than the approximately 700-donor mean. According to a later analysis, TCR association rates differed among HLA loci, with DRB1 alleles showing the most associated TCRs and HLA-C alleles showing the fewest. Compared with equally common non-associated chains, HLA-associated TCR beta chains in a later analysis were more clonally expanded and had lower generation probabilities. Linkage disequilibrium might explain the correlated functional status among segregating V segments, but an unknown experimental factor could not be ruled out. A group of highly shared sequence variants was considered likely to be a technical artifact of the sequencing pipeline. Some IMGT-functional V segments, including TRBV6-2 and TRBV6-3, could not be distinguished by the 87-base-pair reads and were therefore excluded. A further reported finding was that TCR beta sequences accurately predicted the HLA-A and HLA-B alleles for most subjects in the first cohort. When HLA alleles, especially DR and DQ, strongly co-occurred, attributing TCR associations to individual alleles was difficult. The study gave a list of roughly 150 TCR beta chains associated with cytomegalovirus. The only immune exposure information available for the cohort was CMV serostatus. At a false discovery rate of 0.05, a later analysis linked some 18,000 TCR beta sequences to specific HLA alleles. Because some donors lacked HLA typing at each locus, the association tests relied only on the typed subset. An association between a missense DCLRE1C variant and V-gene and J-gene trimming of TCR beta chains was found in a later genetic analysis and replicated in an independent cohort. An earlier analysis of approximately 530 of the donors showed that most TCR beta V segments appeared in productive rearrangements either about 87% or about 30% of the time, which broadly matched IMGT annotations. Because counts were too low, some 16 rarely observed V segments, including chromosome 9 orphons, were excluded from the earlier analysis of around 640 of the donors. In vitro tests confirmed that a few of the cytomegalovirus-associated TCR beta chains recognize cytomegalovirus antigens. According to a later analysis, parvovirus B19, influenza, CMV and Epstein-Barr virus appeared linked to several top co-occurrence clusters.

A word on this clone: Which antigen it targets is not known. The junction shows a germline mismatch at one end, possibly a read error.

The CDR3 runs 15 residues from the cysteine to the phenylalanine. Just CDR3 DNA is preserved here, 45 bases in frame from base 1. From a lookup of the germline V gene (reference sequence), CDR1 and CDR2 are SSHAT and FNYEAQ. The receptor library was made with the immunoSEQ multiplex PCR assay. The multiplex PCR relied on a mix of 60 forward primers for TCR Vbeta segments and 13 reverse primers for TCR Jbeta segments. A multiplex PCR assay on genomic DNA amplified the CDR3 region of rearranged TCR beta genes. Amplified TCR beta libraries were sequenced as 87-base-pair reads on the Illumina HiSeq System. As for the authors' bioinformatics: A later analysis counted tens of millions of unique TCR beta chains across the 650 to 700 repertoires, and 10 million to 11 million of these chains were shared by at least two donors. To remove PCR and sequencing errors, raw reads were error-corrected and collapsed into unique sequences using a nearest-neighbor algorithm that merged closely related sequences. Alignment of CDR3 sequences to IMGT reference sequences was used to assign V, D and J gene segments. For a sequence to be retained, a match of at least six nucleotides was required to both a V gene segment and a J gene segment. A rearrangement counted as productive if the CDR3 had no stop codons and remained in frame with V and J, and every other rearrangement counted as non-productive. CDR3 was defined by IMGT convention, running from the second conserved V-encoded cysteine to the conserved J-encoded phenylalanine. Sequences without an unambiguous match to a single V gene segment were excluded from the earlier analysis of about 600 of the donors. An earlier analysis of 587 of the donors classified V segments as functional when productive rearrangements were above 56.7% and as segregating when the standard deviation between donors was above 5%. A statistical classification framework was built to diagnose cytomegalovirus status from the catalog of TCR beta chain sequences. In a later analysis, TCR nucleotide sequences were compared against IMGT/GENE-DB human TR gene sequences so that V and J genes could be assigned. The TCRdist pipeline was used in a later analysis to assign CDR3 sequences and most-parsimonious VDJ recombination scenarios. In a later analysis, each TCR beta chain was defined by its CDR3 amino acid sequence together with its V-gene family, and reads lacking a unique V-gene family were excluded. In a later analysis, 450 to 600 highly shared, low-generation-probability nucleotide sequences were removed to address suspected cross-contamination and a sequencing artifact. In a later analysis, a clonal expansion index for each public chain was calculated from normalized within-repertoire ranks of inferred template counts. In a later analysis, generation probabilities were computed using a VDJ recombination model fitted to out-of-frame rearrangements, and the results were checked against IGoR. In a later analysis, hypergeometric tests were used to score TCR-TCR, TCR-HLA and TCR-CMV co-occurrence, with a repertoire-size bias correction applied to TCR pairs. A later analysis estimated false discovery rates by permuting HLA or CMV assignments 20 times. In a later analysis, co-occurring TCRs were grouped with DBSCAN, and TCRdist sequence similarity was added when clustering was performed within HLA-allele-positive subsets. Repertoires with fewer than 30,000 or more than 120,000 public chains were left out of co-occurrence clustering, as were roughly five repertoires with anomalous nucleotide sharing. The table was pulled from immuneACCESS by TCRdb, which kept in-frame rearrangements only. Such tables lose some clones; where checked, under half of the loss comes from unresolved V genes, and the rest has no known cause. From that table come the V and J calls and clone size; the DNA was used to work out D and trimming. The sample table shows 150,000 to 200,000 clones, and 80% to 85% are seen once. Roughly 2% of the sample belongs to the ten largest clones.

The cohort comprised more than 550 healthy bone marrow donors. At the time of sampling, all cohort members were nominally healthy, though unrecorded immune exposures were likely present. Of the approximately 700 cohort members, roughly 290 had a positive CMV serostatus and about 400 had a negative one, while no CMV serostatus was recorded for the donor. A peripheral blood sample was collected from each donor, and TCR beta sequencing was performed on peripheral blood mononuclear cells. The Qiagen DNeasy Blood Extraction Kit was used to extract genomic DNA from the blood cell samples. The sequenced material came from PBMCs. This TCR was sampled from a human donor in good health. This chain joins TRBV7-7 to TRBJ2-5; TRBD1 lines up with 10 middle nucleotides. The bases read TGTGCTAGCAGCCTCGGGACAGGGGTCGTGGAGACCCAGTACTTC. Translated, it gives CASSLGTGVVETQYF.